This T cell receptor beta chain was sequenced for a study of blood T cells in healthy people across ages. Remarks on this clonotype: Its antigen is still unknown.

A second PCR of about 7 to 12 cycles used a sample-barcoded 5' primer and a J-beta primer mix. Every single cDNA molecule received a tag from a template-switch adaptor with 12 random nucleotides. Each CDR3 protein gets one entry after TCRdb re-called the 5' RACE reads with MiXCR. Among 950,000 to 1,200,000 distinct CDR3 sequences listed, more than 30% were seen once. The CDR3 extends over 15 amino acids. Germline loops: CDR1 ENHRY, CDR2 SYGVKD. The V and J ends lost 0 bases and 4 bases respectively, with 10 bases between them. The study, taken as a whole, reports: Unknown donor CMV status possibly confounded expanded clonotype changes.

This chain uses TRBV10-3 with TRBJ2-1; no firm D call. The TCR comes from a young man in good health. The sample taken for sequencing was blood. The CDR3 DNA sequence: TGTGCCATCAGTGAGTCATGGACCAAGTACAATGAGCAGTTCTTC. This sequence encodes CAISESWTKYNEQFF.